A single sample is the source of the 28 T cell receptor beta chains below, sequenced in a study of cytomegalovirus exposure and HLA in healthy donors. Profiling relied on immunoSEQ multiplex PCR, and the TCRdb table lists in-frame clones only, not all of them. This sample has approximately 210,000 clones, with 80% to 90% found just once. Material: PBMCs. The receptors originated from a woman aged 18-29 years in good health and CMV-seronegative.

The chain joins TRBV19 to TRBJ1-5; no clear D. The germline CDR1 and CDR2 sequences are LNHDA and SQIVND (reference sequence). Trimming removed 3 bases from V and 0 bases from J, with 9 bases in between. The CDR3 contains 15 residues. The CDR3 sequence is CASSISTYSNQPQHF. The CDR3 coding sequence is TGTGCCAGTAGTATTAGTACCTATAGCAATCAGCCCCAGCATTTT. The whole variable domain, filled in from reference TRBV19 and TRBJ1-5, reads DGGITQSPKYLFRKEGQNVTLSCEQNLNHDAMYWYRQDPGQGLRLIYYSQIVNDFQKGDIAEGYSVSREKKESFPLTVTSAQKNPTAFYLCASSISTYSNQPQHFGDGTRLSIL.

The gene calls are TRBV4-2 and TRBJ2-3; TRBD2 matches at 8 bases. V dropped 3 bases and J dropped 0; count of bases not matched to a gene: 5. Germline assignment: CDR1 LGHNA and CDR2 YNFKEQ. The CDR3 consists of 16 residues. Here the CDR3 reads CASSHRGGASTDTQYF. The CDR3 nucleotides read TGTGCCAGCAGCCACCGGGGGGGGGCTAGCACAGATACGCAGTATTTT.

With respect to this clone: One end of the junction varies from germline; a read error may be responsible. This chain joins TRBV7-9 and TRBJ1-4; tentatively, D is TRBD1 (5 bases). CDR1 is SEHNR and CDR2 is FQNEAQ in the germline V gene (reference sequence). The CDR3 has 13 residues. The CDR3 bases are TGTGCCAGCAGCTCGGGGCGTCGGGGGAAACTCTTTTTT. Translated, it gives CASSSGRRGKLFF.

This sequence joins TRBV9 and TRBJ1-3, with unresolved D. This CDR3 is 15 amino acids long. Per germline, CDR1 SGDLS and CDR2 YYNGEE. Trimming pared 1 base from V and 0 bases from J, leaving 8 bases between. The CDR3 DNA reads as TGTGCCAGCAGCGTACTCGGGAGCTCTGGAAACACCATATATTTT. Amino acids: CASSVLGSSGNTIYF.

Only a few counts were recorded for this clone. The chain couples TRBV4-1 to TRBJ2-3; 9 nucleotides align to TRBD1. CDR1 is MGHRA, CDR2 YSYEKL, per germline. The V and J ends lost 1 base and 3 bases, in that order; junction bases with no gene match: 5. CDR3 size: 16 residues. The CDR3 is CASSQAGTGLTDTQYF. CDR3 in DNA: TGCGCCAGCAGCCAAGCCGGGACAGGGCTAACAGATACGCAGTATTTT.

The chain employs TRBV29-1 and TRBJ2-3; the match to TRBD2 covers 14 bases. CDR1 and CDR2 (germline): SQVTM, ANQGSEA. This CDR3 is 15 amino acids long. The trim removed 3 bases at V and 4 bases at J, leaving 3 bases unmatched. DNA of the CDR3: TGCAGCGTTGAGGGGACTAGCGGGAGCCCAGATACGCAGTATTTT. It yields the protein CSVEGTSGSPDTQYF.

This chain connects TRBV10-3 to TRBJ2-7, with D tentatively TRBD2 (5 bases). The ends were cut back, 8 bases at V and 3 bases at J, with 8 bases in the middle. The germline V gene has CDR1 ENHRY and CDR2 SYGVKD. The CDR3 has 11 amino acids. The chain's CDR3 is CAISGDYEQYF. CDR3 in DNA: TGTGCCATCTCCGGGGACTACGAGCAGTACTTC.

The chain combines TRBV7-9 with TRBJ1-1; TRBD1 matches 7 bases. The CDR3 loop spans 13 amino acids. Germline lookup yields CDR1 SEHNR and CDR2 FQNEAQ (reference sequence). J gave up 4 bases and V 5 bases, and 4 bases lay outside the gene matches. This chain's CDR3 is CASSTTGLTEAFF. Here the CDR3 DNA reads TGTGCCAGCAGCACGACAGGGCTCACTGAAGCTTTCTTT.

This chain links TRBV4-1 with TRBJ2-5; 13 positions agree with TRBD2. The CDR3 loop spans 18 amino acids. The germline CDR1 and CDR2 sequences are MGHRA and YSYEKL. The V segment lost 5 bases and the J segment 1 base; nucleotides outside the gene matches: 10. In DNA, the CDR3 is TGCGCCAGCAGCTCGGGACTAGCGGGACTTGTTGGCCAAGAGACCCAGTACTTC. Translating it yields CASSSGLAGLVGQETQYF.

This clone appeared once. The rearrangement uses TRBV23-1 and TRBJ2-2; D may be TRBD2 (6 bases). TRBV23-1 is treated as an ORF (open reading frame) with a function not yet certain. The V end was cut by 2 bases, the J end by 6 bases, with 10 bases between. The CDR3 consists of 14 residues. The CDR3 DNA reads TGCGCCAGCAGTCAAAGACTAGTACCCGGGGAGCTGTTTTTT. Encoded protein: CASSQRLVPGELFF.

This chain connects TRBV5-4 to TRBJ2-7; 10 bases line up with TRBD2. This CDR3 contains 14 residues. From germline, CDR1 is SGHNT and CDR2 YYREEE (reference sequence). Trimming at V came to 0 bases and at J to 3 bases, leaving 0 bases not matched to a gene. CDR3 amino acids: CASSLASGSYEQYF. Here the CDR3 DNA reads TGTGCCAGCAGCTTGGCTAGCGGGAGCTACGAGCAGTACTTC.

The chain employs TRBV28 and TRBJ2-1; D gene uncertain. CDR3 length: 12 residues. Germline CDR1 and CDR2: MDHEN and SYDVKM. V was clipped by 6 bases and J by 6 bases, with 9 bases between them. The DNA of the CDR3 is TGTGCCAGCAGCGGTACGTCCAATGAGCAGTTCTTC. Translated: CASSGTSNEQFF.

CDR3 DNA sequence: TGTGCCAGCAGCGTAGAAGGGACAATAACTGAAGCTTTCTTT. It translates to CASSVEGTITEAFF. The chain links TRBV9 to TRBJ1-1, with D possibly matching TRBD1 (6 bases). Germline-derived CDR1 and CDR2 are SGDLS and YYNGEE. The CDR3 runs 14 residues. V lost 0 bases and J 5 bases, leaving 11 bases between the germline ends.

The chain carries TRBV7-2 and TRBJ2-4; possible D gene TRBD2, 6 bases. The V end lost 4 bases, the J end lost 8 bases, and 15 bases lay between the germline ends. The CDR3 spans 14 residues. Germline-derived CDR1 and CDR2 are SGHTA and FQGNSA. CDR3 coding DNA: TGTGCCAGCAGCTCTCAGGGTCGCGGGGACATTCAGTACTTC. As protein: CASSSQGRGDIQYF.

The chain carries TRBV6-5 and TRBJ1-5; D not resolved. V lost 6 bases and J 1 base, leaving 13 bases between the germline ends. CDR3 length: 15 residues. Germline CDR1 MNHEY, CDR2 SVGAGI. CDR3 in DNA: TGTGCCAGCAGCCCCAGGACTCCCAGCAATCAGCCCCAGCATTTT. Residues: CASSPRTPSNQPQHF.

The V call is TRBV7-3, the J call TRBJ2-7; the D gene is possibly TRBD1 (5 bases). Germline CDR1 and CDR2: SGHTA and FQGTGA. The CDR3 covers 15 residues. Trimming cost V 5 bases and J 2 bases, with 16 bases left between them. The chain's CDR3 is CASSPATGQTYEQYF. CDR3 DNA sequence: TGTGCCAGCAGCCCGGCCACAGGACAAACCTACGAGCAGTACTTC.

This chain connects TRBV7-3 to TRBJ1-1; D gene ambiguous. This CDR3 has 14 amino acids. The germline V gene encodes CDR1 SGHTA and CDR2 FQGTGA. Trimming shortened V by 0 bases and J by 2 bases, and 7 bases separated the two germline ends. This CDR3 reads CASSLTADNTEAFF. CDR3 coding DNA: TGTGCCAGCAGCTTAACCGCAGATAACACTGAAGCTTTCTTT.

V usage is TRBV14 and J usage is TRBJ1-1, with D possibly matching TRBD1 (6 bases). The germline CDR1 and CDR2 sequences are SGHDN and FVKESK. The CDR3 is 15 residues long. Between the trimmed V and J ends, which lost 2 bases and 5 bases, there was a span of 15 bases. The CDR3 spells CASSQKGVGLTEAFF. The DNA for the CDR3 is TGTGCCAGCAGCCAAAAGGGGGTCGGCTTGACTGAAGCTTTCTTT.

Comments on this clone: At the DNA level, this CDR3 is encoded by other sequences in the same sample as well. V is TRBV6-5 and J is TRBJ1-1, with D uncertain. V shed 0 bases and J shed 0 bases, with 5 bases lying between them. Germline CDR1 and CDR2: MNHEY and SVGAGI. The CDR3 consists of 14 residues. CDR3 residues: CASSYSQMNTEAFF. The CDR3 DNA is TGTGCCAGCAGTTACTCACAGATGAACACTGAAGCTTTCTTT.

The chain employs TRBV30 and TRBJ2-5; D is possibly TRBD2 (6 bases). Germline V lookup: CDR1 GTSNPN, CDR2 SVGIG (reference sequence). This CDR3 is built from 14 residues. V was cut by 1 base and J by 4 bases, with 13 bases left in between. The CDR3 here is CAWSDPPGRETQYF. The DNA for the CDR3 is TGTGCCTGGAGTGACCCCCCCGGGAGAGAGACCCAGTACTTC.

The gene calls are TRBV28 and TRBJ2-2, with TRBD1 matching 8 bases. The CDR3 is made up of 15 amino acids. V dropped 10 bases and J dropped 5; count of bases not matched to a gene: 12. The V gene's germline CDR1 is MDHEN and CDR2 SYDVKM. The CDR3 protein is CATSGGQGRTGELFF. In nucleotides, the CDR3 is TGTGCCACCTCAGGAGGACAGGGAAGGACCGGGGAGCTGTTTTTT.

This chain uses TRBV5-4 with TRBJ2-5, with D possibly matching TRBD1 (5 bases). V was clipped by 0 bases and J by 5 bases, with 11 bases between them. The V gene's germline CDR1 is SGHNT and CDR2 YYREEE (reference sequence). The CDR3 length is 14 residues. The CDR3 loop is CASSLGGGVETQYF. CDR3 coding DNA: TGTGCCAGCAGCTTGGGGGGCGGAGTGGAGACCCAGTACTTC.

This clone occurred a few times. V gene TRBV19 combines with J gene TRBJ2-2; D is unclear. This CDR3 spans 13 amino acids. From germline, CDR1 is LNHDA and CDR2 SQIVND (reference sequence). Trimming took off 3 bases at V and 9 bases at J, with 11 bases between the two ends. The CDR3 is CASSMASVRELFF. The CDR3 nucleotides are TGTGCCAGTAGTATGGCTAGTGTACGGGAGCTGTTTTTT.

The chain links TRBV30 to TRBJ1-2; D might be TRBD1 (6 bases). The germline V gene has CDR1 GTSNPN and CDR2 SVGIG (reference sequence). V dropped 0 bases and J dropped 4 bases, with 18 bases sitting between them. This CDR3 contains 16 residues. The CDR3 DNA follows: TGTGCCTGGAGTGTAAAGGGGACACCGGGACCCTATGGCTACACCTTC. Amino acid sequence: CAWSVKGTPGPYGYTF.

This rearrangement joins TRBV7-9 to TRBJ1-4; D not resolved. The CDR3 is made up of 11 amino acids. V dropped 5 bases and J dropped 7 bases, with 5 bases sitting between them. Per the germline V gene, CDR1 is SEHNR and CDR2 is FQNEAQ (reference sequence). The CDR3 DNA reads TGTGCCAGCAGCCAATCTGAAAAACTGTTTTTT. This translates into CASSQSEKLFF.

The rearrangement joins TRBV28 to TRBJ2-7; 8 bases fit TRBD2. This CDR3 contains 16 residues. Trimming removed 4 bases from V and 3 bases from J; junction bases left unmatched: 11. Germline V gene sequence: CDR1 MDHEN, CDR2 SYDVKM. CDR3 sequence reads: CASSSTRAGVGYEQYF. In DNA form, the CDR3 reads TGTGCCAGCAGTTCCACCCGAGCGGGAGTCGGCTACGAGCAGTACTTC. Drawing the rest from reference TRBV28 and TRBJ2-7, the complete variable domain is DVKVTQSSRYLVKRTGEKVFLECVQDMDHENMFWYRQDPGLGLRLIYFSYDVKMKEKGDIPEGYSVSREKKERFSLILESASTNQTSMYLCASSSTRAGVGYEQYFGPGTRLTVT.

The V gene is TRBV5-1, the J gene TRBJ2-1, with TRBD1 matching 7 bases. J was trimmed by 2 bases and V by 1 base; bases with no gene match: 3. CDR3 length: 15 residues. Germline V gene sequence: CDR1 SGHRS, CDR2 YFSETQ. The CDR3 loop reads CASSLRDRTYNEQFF. Here the CDR3 DNA reads TGCGCCAGCAGCTTGAGGGACAGAACCTACAATGAGCAGTTCTTC.

The J gene is TRBJ1-1, the V gene TRBV10-3, with TRBD1 identical over 8 bases. V shed 2 bases and J 5 bases; nucleotides not matched to a gene: 10. The germline V gene has CDR1 ENHRY and CDR2 SYGVKD. The CDR3 covers 16 residues. CDR3 loop: CAISEKIGQGATEAFF. The CDR3 DNA sequence: TGTGCCATCAGTGAGAAGATCGGGCAGGGGGCGACTGAAGCTTTCTTT.